Following are 26 T cell receptor beta chains from one sample sequenced in a study of glioma-infiltrating T cells after dendritic cell vaccination. TCRdb's table, derived via immunoSEQ multiplex PCR, lists solely in-frame clones and lacks some. The data hold 45,000 to 60,000 clones, with about 80% observed a single time. Described time point: after dendritic cell vaccination, including at tumor progression/relapse. The specimen was blood, collected after dendritic cell vaccination. All receptors derive from a human donor with glioblastoma.

The rearrangement uses TRBV5-1 and TRBJ1-5; D is uncertain. Germline CDR1 is SGHRS and CDR2 is YFSETQ. The CDR3 is 14 residues long. V was clipped by 0 bases and J by 4 bases, with 8 bases between them. CDR3 protein: CASSLAPVNQPQHF. CDR3 DNA sequence: TGCGCCAGCAGCTTGGCCCCGGTGAATCAGCCCCAGCATTTT. The complete variable domain, with remaining parts taken from reference TRBV5-1 and TRBJ1-5, reads KAGVTQTPRYLIKTRGQQVTLSCSPISGHRSVSWYQQTPGQGLQFLFEYFSETQRNKGNFPGRFSGRQFSNSRSEMNVSTLELGDSALYLCASSLAPVNQPQHFGDGTRLSIL.

The gene calls are TRBV6-1 and TRBJ2-4; 7 bases align to TRBD1. CDR3 size: 18 residues. Germline trimming cut 2 bases from V and 0 bases from J; bases unmatched to any gene: 10. Germline V gene data show CDR1 as MNHNS and CDR2 as SASEGT. CDR3: CASSERDSPNLAKNIQYF. DNA for the CDR3: TGTGCCAGCAGTGAAAGGGACAGCCCGAATTTAGCCAAAAACATTCAGTACTTC.

The chain combines TRBV2 with TRBJ1-1; 10 bases agree with TRBD1. With 4 bases clipped from V and 5 bases from J, the junction kept 7 bases outside the gene matches. The CDR3 has 15 amino acids. CDR1 and CDR2 from the germline V gene are SNHLY and FYNNEI. CDR3 nucleotides: TGTGCCAGCAGTGGACGGACAGGGGGAGATACTGAAGCTTTCTTT. Amino acids: CASSGRTGGDTEAFF.

The sample holds a few counts of this clone. V gene TRBV19 combines with J gene TRBJ1-5, with D maybe TRBD1 (6 bases). The germline gives CDR1 LNHDA, CDR2 SQIVND (reference sequence). The V gene lost 6 bases and the J gene lost 4 bases, with 16 bases spanning the gap. The CDR3 runs 15 residues. This CDR3 is CASRPSTGNNQPQHF. The CDR3 DNA reads as TGTGCCAGTAGGCCCTCGACAGGTAATAATCAGCCCCAGCATTTT.

The rearrangement links TRBV27 to TRBJ2-1, with TRBD2 matching over 7 bases. The germline gives CDR1 MNHEY, CDR2 SMNVEV (reference sequence). V lost 6 bases, J lost 7 bases, and 21 bases stayed unmatched. The CDR3 consists of 18 residues. CDR3 DNA: TGTGCCAGCAGCGTCTCCCGGGAGGCCTTCAGCGCACAGAATGAGCAGTTCTTC. It translates to CASSVSREAFSAQNEQFF.

This rearrangement joins TRBV5-8 to TRBJ1-6; D is uncertain. Germline assignment: CDR1 SGHTS and CDR2 YDEGEE. Trimming removed 4 bases at V and 6 bases at J, with 17 bases between. The CDR3 has 16 residues. CDR3 sequence reads: CASSLLNSYANSPLHF. DNA for the CDR3: TGTGCCAGCAGCCTACTGAACAGCTACGCTAATTCACCCCTCCACTTT.

This chain links TRBV9 with TRBJ2-5, with 10 bases matching TRBD2. CDR3 length: 16 residues. The junction had 8 bases not matched to a gene; V was cut back by 3 bases and J by 3 bases. Germline V lookup: CDR1 SGDLS, CDR2 YYNGEE. CDR3 region: CASSDGAGGNEETQYF. In DNA form, the CDR3 reads TGTGCCAGCAGCGATGGAGCGGGGGGGAACGAAGAGACCCAGTACTTC.

The chain uses TRBV30 and TRBJ2-7; the match to TRBD1 covers 10 bases. Germline CDR1 and CDR2: GTSNPN and SVGIG (reference sequence). CDR3 size: 17 residues. V lost 2 bases and J lost 1; bases outside the gene matches: 11. In DNA form, the CDR3 reads TGTGCCTGGAGTTTTTTTTTCGACAGGGGGCGTTCCTACGAGCAGTACTTC. It translates to CAWSFFFDRGRSYEQYF.

The V call is TRBV7-2, the J call TRBJ2-7; 8 bases line up with TRBD1. Looked up from germline, CDR1 is SGHTA and CDR2 is FQGNSA. The CDR3 has 15 residues. With 2 bases clipped from V and 3 bases from J, the junction kept 6 bases outside the gene matches. The chain's CDR3 is CASSLSTGGYYEQYF. For the CDR3, the DNA is TGTGCCAGCAGCTTAAGTACAGGGGGTTACTACGAGCAGTACTTC.

This clone was seen more than once but under ten times. The V and J genes are TRBV5-6 and TRBJ1-2; possibly TRBD1 for D (5 bases). Per germline, CDR1 SGHDT and CDR2 YYEEEE. V was cut by 3 bases and J by 5 bases, with 20 bases left in between. This CDR3 comprises 16 residues. As DNA, the CDR3 is TGTGCCAGCAGCTATAGGACATCGCTAGGGATATATGGCTACACCTTC. Translated: CASSYRTSLGIYGYTF.

This rearrangement joins TRBV19 to TRBJ1-5, with 7 bases lining up with TRBD1. With 5 bases clipped from V and 6 bases from J, the junction kept 13 bases outside the gene matches. In germline, CDR1 is LNHDA, CDR2 SQIVND (reference sequence). CDR3 length: 16 residues. The CDR3 DNA reads TGTGCCAGTAGTCAAAAACAGGGGATTAGTAGTCAGCCCCAGCATTTT. It translates to CASSQKQGISSQPQHF.

This chain connects TRBV29-1 to TRBJ2-1; possibly TRBD1 for D (7 bases). CDR1 is SQVTM, CDR2 ANQGSEA, per germline. This CDR3 region has 15 residues. The V and J ends lost 3 bases and 4 bases respectively, with 16 bases between them. The DNA of the CDR3 is TGCAGCGTTGACGGGCGGGACAGTCTATACAATGAGCAGTTCTTC. This gives the protein CSVDGRDSLYNEQFF.

The chain recombines TRBV5-1 with TRBJ1-4, with unresolved D. CDR1 is SGHRS and CDR2 is YFSETQ in the germline V gene. The CDR3 is made up of 15 amino acids. V was pared by 0 bases and J by 6 bases, with 12 bases between. As DNA, the CDR3 is TGCGCCAGCAGCTTGGTGGCGGGTGCTTATGAAAAACTGTTTTTT. Its translation is CASSLVAGAYEKLFF.

The chain couples TRBV7-9 to TRBJ2-5; tentative D call: TRBD1 (5 bases). Germline V gene data show CDR1 as SEHNR and CDR2 as FQNEAQ (reference sequence). The ends were cut back, 1 base at V and 3 bases at J, with 9 bases in the middle. The CDR3 runs to 14 residues. In DNA form, the CDR3 reads TGTGCCAGCAGCTTAGGGTTCAGGGAAGAGACCCAGTACTTC. This translates into CASSLGFREETQYF.

The CDR3 sequence is CASSRGGSYNEQFF. CDR3 sequence (DNA): TGTGCCAGCAGCCGCGGGGGCTCCTACAATGAGCAGTTCTTC. This chain links TRBV5-4 with TRBJ2-1; the match to TRBD2 covers 7 bases. This CDR3 has 14 residues. With 4 bases clipped from V and 0 bases from J, the junction kept 1 base outside the gene matches. CDR1 is SGHNT, CDR2 YYREEE, per germline (reference sequence).

DNA for the CDR3: TGTGCCAGCAGCCACGGACTAGCGGGGCAAGAGACCCAGTACTTC. It specifies CASSHGLAGQETQYF. The genes are TRBV4-2 and TRBJ2-5; 12 bases are shared with TRBD2. This CDR3 has 15 amino acids. V gave up 3 bases and J gave up 2 bases; unmatched junction bases: 1. Germline V lookup: CDR1 LGHNA, CDR2 YNFKEQ.

The J gene is TRBJ2-2, the V gene TRBV19, with TRBD2 matching 9 bases. Germline CDR1 is LNHDA and CDR2 is SQIVND (reference sequence). CDR3 length: 17 amino acids. V shed 0 bases and J 7 bases; nucleotides not matched to a gene: 9. As DNA, the CDR3 is TGTGCCAGTAGTATAGATCCGCCTAGCGGGGTGAGCGGGGAGCTGTTTTTT. Translating gives CASSIDPPSGVSGELFF.

As for this clone: Compared with germline, one end of the junction differs, possibly owing to a read error. The genes are TRBV25-1 and TRBJ1-2; weak D call: TRBD1 (6 bases). Germline V gene data show CDR1 as MGHDK and CDR2 as SYGVNS. CDR3 length equals 17 residues. The CDR3 loop reads CASQGSRAVGAKYGYTF. CDR3 coding DNA: TGTGCCAGCCAGGGGTCGCGTGCGGTAGGGGCTAAGTATGGCTACACCTTC.

The J gene is TRBJ1-4, the V gene TRBV5-1; the D gene is possibly TRBD1 (5 bases). Germline V CDR1 and CDR2: SGHRS, YFSETQ. The CDR3 spans 15 residues. Trimming cost V 3 bases and J 4 bases, with 13 bases left between them. Written as DNA, the CDR3 is TGCGCCAGCAGCTATGACAGCTTCAGTAATGAAAAACTGTTTTTT. It translates to CASSYDSFSNEKLFF.

This chain connects TRBV15 to TRBJ1-5; no reliable D call. Germline assignment: CDR1 LNHNV and CDR2 YYDKDF (reference sequence). The CDR3 runs 16 residues. The V end was cut by 0 bases, the J end by 0 bases, with 9 bases between. The CDR3 DNA reads TGTGCCACCAGCAGAGATCTGGCAGGTAGCAATCAGCCCCAGCATTTT. This gives the protein CATSRDLAGSNQPQHF.

V gene TRBV7-9 combines with J gene TRBJ1-1, with D maybe TRBD1 (6 bases). The CDR3 is made up of 13 amino acids. In germline, CDR1 is SEHNR, CDR2 FQNEAQ (reference sequence). With 3 bases removed from V and 11 bases from J, the gap between germline ends came to 16 bases. The CDR3 loop reads CASSLSFGQFAFF. As DNA, the CDR3 is TGTGCCAGCAGCTTGAGTTTCGGACAGTTTGCTTTCTTT.

The chain recombines TRBV11-3 with TRBJ2-5, with TRBD2 identical over 11 bases. V shed 7 bases, J shed 5 bases, and the junction held 6 bases outside the gene matches. The germline gives CDR1 SGHNT, CDR2 YENEEA. This CDR3 has 14 amino acids. The CDR3 is CASTWGLAAETQYF. The CDR3, as DNA: TGTGCCAGCACCTGGGGACTAGCGGCCGAGACCCAGTACTTC.

The chain carries TRBV28 and TRBJ2-7; 9 nucleotides match TRBD1. Per the germline V gene, CDR1 is MDHEN and CDR2 is SYDVKM. The CDR3 is 14 residues long. V gave up 6 bases and J gave up 5 bases; unmatched junction bases: 8. CDR3 nucleotides: TGTGCCAGCAGCCCTCGGGACAGGGACCACGAGCAGTACTTC. Protein: CASSPRDRDHEQYF.

The rearrangement links TRBV5-4 to TRBJ1-1; 7 bases map to TRBD1. With V trimmed by 4 bases and J by 4 bases, 4 bases remained unmatched. Germline loops: CDR1 SGHNT, CDR2 YYREEE (reference sequence). This CDR3 contains 13 residues. CDR3 nucleotide sequence: TGTGCCAGCAGCGGTACAGGGGCCACTGAAGCTTTCTTT. Protein sequence: CASSGTGATEAFF. The full variable domain, rest sourced from reference TRBV5-4 and TRBJ1-1, is ETGVTQSPTHLIKTRGQQVTLRCSSQSGHNTVSWYQQALGQGPQFIFQYYREEENGRGNFPPRFSGLQFPNYSSELNVNALELDDSALYLCASSGTGATEAFFGQGTRLTVV.

This chain uses TRBV10-2 with TRBJ1-6; D is perhaps TRBD1 (6 bases). This CDR3 spans 13 amino acids. Germline CDR1 is WSHSY and CDR2 is SAAADI. Trimming took off 9 bases at V and 13 bases at J, with 19 bases between the two ends. CDR3 nucleotide sequence: TGCGCCAGTTCGACAGGCCTGACTGTGCCCCTCCACTTT. Amino acids: CASSTGLTVPLHF.

The gene calls are TRBV9 and TRBJ2-7; D call uncertain. This CDR3 comprises 15 residues. Deletions cut 1 base from V and 0 bases from J, with 11 bases between. CDR1 and CDR2 (germline): SGDLS, YYNGEE. CDR3 bases: TGTGCCAGCAGCGTATCCGGAGAAAGCTCCTACGAGCAGTACTTC. The encoded protein is CASSVSGESSYEQYF. The full variable domain, rest sourced from reference TRBV9 and TRBJ2-7, is DSGVTQTPKHLITATGQRVTLRCSPRSGDLSVYWYQQSLDQGLQFLIQYYNGEERAKGNILERFSAQQFPDLHSELNLSSLELGDSALYFCASSVSGESSYEQYFGPGTRLTVT.